Below, 9 T cell receptor beta chains from the same sample are listed, as sequenced in a study of blood T cell repertoires in COVID-19. The protocol was immunoSEQ multiplex PCR, while the TCRdb copy is restricted to in-frame clones and leaves out a portion. The sample lists 250,000 or so clones, over 80% occurring once. Sequencing used PBMCs or T cells enriched from blood (not recorded which). These receptor sequences come from a woman aged 25 to 45 with acute COVID-19.

The rearrangement uses TRBV25-1 and TRBJ2-5, with D tentatively TRBD1 (6 bases). The CDR3 spans 14 residues. Per the germline V gene, CDR1 is MGHDK and CDR2 is SYGVNS. Trimming stripped 5 bases from V and 1 base from J, with 11 bases between. The CDR3 loop reads CASSKTGSQETQYF. The CDR3, as DNA: TGTGCCAGCAGTAAGACAGGATCCCAAGAGACCCAGTACTTC.

The chain is built from TRBV7-3 and TRBJ2-1; 8 positions match TRBD2. Germline lookup yields CDR1 SGHTA and CDR2 FQGTGA. J was trimmed by 8 bases and V by 3 bases; bases with no gene match: 12. The CDR3 runs 16 residues. The CDR3 sequence is CASSFGAGAPGDEQFF. The CDR3 DNA is TGTGCCAGCAGCTTCGGAGCGGGAGCCCCGGGGGATGAGCAGTTCTTC.

This clone was seen once. J is TRBJ2-1 and V is TRBV5-1, with D possibly being TRBD1 (6 bases). CDR3 length: 13 amino acids. Trimming left V 0 bases short and J 7 bases short, with 8 bases between. CDR1 and CDR2 (germline): SGHRS, YFSETQ. CDR3 DNA sequence: TGCGCCAGCAGCTTGGGGACAGAAAATGAGCAGTTCTTC. It is translated as CASSLGTENEQFF.

This chain joins TRBV6-5 and TRBJ1-1; D remains ambiguous. CDR3 length equals 12 residues. Between the trimmed V and J ends, which lost 8 bases and 4 bases, there was a span of 11 bases. The germline V gene encodes CDR1 MNHEY and CDR2 SVGAGI. The CDR3 loop is CASPGVVTEAFF. DNA of the CDR3: TGTGCCAGCCCCGGGGTGGTCACTGAAGCTTTCTTT.

Only a few counts were recorded for this clone. V is TRBV9 and J is TRBJ2-3, with 10 positions matching TRBD2. The CDR3 has 15 residues. CDR1 SGDLS and CDR2 YYNGEE come from the germline V gene. J gave up 1 base and V 1 base, and 0 bases lay outside the gene matches. CDR3 sequence: CASSVLAGGTDTQYF. The CDR3 DNA reads as TGTGCCAGCAGCGTACTAGCGGGAGGCACAGATACGCAGTATTTT.

The V and J genes are TRBV13 and TRBJ1-2, with 8 bases that match TRBD1. The CDR3 spans 14 residues. V was clipped by 3 bases and J by 5 bases; unmatched bases: 5. Germline V lookup: CDR1 PRHDT, CDR2 FYEKMQ (reference sequence). The CDR3 spells CASSLGQESYGYTF. CDR3 DNA: TGTGCCAGCAGCTTGGGACAGGAATCTTATGGCTACACCTTC.

The chain joins TRBV4-2 to TRBJ1-2; D unclear. CDR3 length equals 13 residues. Trimming removed 0 bases from V and 5 bases from J, with 7 bases in between. Germline V gene data show CDR1 as LGHNA and CDR2 as YNFKEQ. CDR3 residues: CASSQEARYGYTF. The CDR3 nucleotides are TGTGCCAGCAGCCAAGAGGCCCGTTATGGCTACACCTTC.

The V call is TRBV21-1, the J call TRBJ1-5; TRBD1, as called in the table, went unchecked against the DNA. TRBV21-1 is a documented pseudogene. CDR3 length: 15 amino acids. The CDR3 nucleotides read TGTGCCAGCAGCAAAGAGGACAGGATCAATCAGCCCCAGCATTTT. Its protein is CASSKEDRINQPQHF.

This clone turned up a few times. The chain is built from TRBV30 and TRBJ2-7, with TRBD2 matching 8 bases. This CDR3 has 13 amino acids. V was clipped by 5 bases and J by 4 bases; unmatched bases: 7. CDR1 and CDR2 (germline): GTSNPN, SVGIG (reference sequence). The CDR3 region has the DNA TGTGCCTGGGAAGCGGGAGCGGTGTACGAGCAGTACTTC. This encodes CAWEAGAVYEQYF.